A selection of T cell receptor beta chains follows, all from one sample in a study of T cell responses to AZD1222 COVID-19 vaccine. The table came from immunoSEQ multiplex PCR; TCRdb's copy has only in-frame clones and leaves some out. The sample shows approximately 69,000 clones, approximately 87% of them seen only once. This sample comprised peripheral blood, obtained 28 days after the second AZD1222 dose. The receptors were sampled from an adult who received the AZD1222 COVID-19 vaccine. The conserved cysteine and the conserved F or W are not part of the CDR3 here. Each record gives: J gene, V gene, CDR3 protein.

>TRBJ2-7|TRBV2
ASGQDLYEQY
>TRBJ1-2|TRBV3-1/TRBV3-2
ASSNQGNGYT
>TRBJ2-5|TRBV4-1
ASSPEDSPRETQY
>TRBJ1-1|TRBV29-1
SVQWGMNTEAF
>TRBJ1-2|TRBV6-2/TRBV6-3
ASSYSYKADEWDT
>TRBJ1-2|TRBV10-3
AISETGQGHGYT
>TRBJ2-2|TRBV27
ASSYLRGVDAGELF
>TRBJ1-1|TRBV7-3
ASSLRGENTEAF
>TRBJ1-5|TRBV6-4
ASSDSHSNQPQH
>TRBJ2-6|TRBV7-2
ASSTGQTGANVLT
>TRBJ1-2|TRBV24-1
ATSDGYYGYT
>TRBJ1-2|TRBV4-1
ASSQDGLYGYT
>TRBJ2-7|TRBV15
ATSGTSSYEQY
>TRBJ2-1|TRBV5-1
ASSWGAGREQF
>TRBJ2-2|TRBV7-2
ASSQLANTGELF
>TRBJ2-1|TRBV27
ASSSRKGPSYNEQF